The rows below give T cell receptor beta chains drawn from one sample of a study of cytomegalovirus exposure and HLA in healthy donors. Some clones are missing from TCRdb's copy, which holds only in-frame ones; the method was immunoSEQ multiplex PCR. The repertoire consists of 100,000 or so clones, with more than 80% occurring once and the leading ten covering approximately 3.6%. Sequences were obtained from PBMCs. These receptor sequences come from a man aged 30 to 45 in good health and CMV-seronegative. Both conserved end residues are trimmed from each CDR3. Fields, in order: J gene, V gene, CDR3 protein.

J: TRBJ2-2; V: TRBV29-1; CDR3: SGTGGPTGELF
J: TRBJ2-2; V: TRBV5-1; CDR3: ASSPGLANTGELF
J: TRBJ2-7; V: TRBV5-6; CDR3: ASSWDHGDKFYEQY
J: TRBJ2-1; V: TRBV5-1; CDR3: ASSLGATGGANWNEQF
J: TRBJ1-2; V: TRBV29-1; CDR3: SVPYQPGQFNYGYT
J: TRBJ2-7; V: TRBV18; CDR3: ASSPGQGGTYEQY
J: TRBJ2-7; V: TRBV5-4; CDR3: ASSFPGTSGGIAYEQY
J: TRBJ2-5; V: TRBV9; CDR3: ASSGGQGAVETQY
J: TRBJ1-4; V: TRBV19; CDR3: ASSPTYGGPNEKLF
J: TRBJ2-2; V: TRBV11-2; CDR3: ASSLGGGANTGELF
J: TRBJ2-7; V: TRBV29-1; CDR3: SVARGSAYEQY
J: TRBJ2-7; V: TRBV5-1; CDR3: ASSLGTGLIEQY
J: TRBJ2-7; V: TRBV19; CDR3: ASSIGGDEQY
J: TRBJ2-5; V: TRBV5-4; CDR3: ASSLRGFQETQY
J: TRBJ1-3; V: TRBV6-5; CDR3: ASSLGTEGVGNTIY
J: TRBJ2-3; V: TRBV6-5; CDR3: ASSPTGLDTQY
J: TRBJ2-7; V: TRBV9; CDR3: ASSDPSLTEQY
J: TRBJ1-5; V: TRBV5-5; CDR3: ASSPDSGNQPQH
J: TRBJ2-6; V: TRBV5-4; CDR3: ASSLAVFRSGANVLT
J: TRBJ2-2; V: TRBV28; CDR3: ASKPGGAVTGELF
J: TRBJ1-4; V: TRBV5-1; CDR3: ASSLTQGAEKLF
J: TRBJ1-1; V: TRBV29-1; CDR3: SVRQGRTEAF
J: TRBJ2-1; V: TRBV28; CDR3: ASSLYTGFLF